This TCR beta chain emerged from a study of blood T cell repertoires in COVID-19 (dated by TCRdb to the early 2020s). Study-wide context: Samples covering the acute and convalescent phases of COVID-19 were provided by collaborators in the United States, Italy and Spain. Where available, HLA class I and class II types were taken from metadata supplied by the sample provider and were not determined by assay-based typing. The material from the prospective study consisted of cDNA or gDNA derived from T cells, B-cell-depleted T cells, or PBMCs. A freely available public database, intended as a resource for researchers studying the immune response to SARS-CoV-2, is where the repertoires were released. The sample metadata nearly always contained a de-identified subject ID, COVID-19 status, age in years and sex. Subjects who had been exposed to COVID-19, were actively infected with it, or had recovered from it provided the deeply sampled blood TCRbeta repertoires that made up the dataset. Samples were obtained from the ongoing ImmuneRACE study (first 160 participants) and from about 1,300 subjects provided by 6 global collaborators.

Study-wide findings and limitations: The quantity of clinical and demographic metadata differed by source and by participant and was supplied without curation.

The CDR3 runs 13 residues from the cysteine to the phenylalanine. The kept DNA is CDR3 alone, 39 bases in frame from the first base. Trimming at the junction amounts to 0 bases on V and 5 bases on J, and the germline ends lie 9 bases apart. The CDR1 and CDR2 encoded by the germline V gene are SGHRS and YFSETQ. TCRbeta CDR3 regions were amplified from genomic DNA using the immunoSEQ Assay, a bias-controlled multiplex PCR. In the source study's methods: The number of nucleated cells in each sample was estimated from the amplification of reference gene primers within the assay. To quantify the absolute abundance of each unique TCRbeta CDR3 rearrangement, sequence reads were collapsed and filtered. For each sample, productive Simpson clonality was calculated by taking the square root of Simpson's diversity index across productive rearrangements. The table comes from immuneACCESS by way of TCRdb, which keeps in-frame sequences with V and J called. Part of the clones is missing from these tables; in studies checked, under half for an unresolved V gene and the rest for unknown reasons. The V and J calls and clone size were taken over from that table, and D and trimming were inferred from the DNA. The sample includes fewer than 350,000 clones, with 80% to 90% observed a single time. Together, the top ten hold about an eighth of the sample.

For this clone: Its binding antigen is unknown. Qualities for individual bases were not recorded, and no much larger clone is one base off.

At one collaborating source in Seattle, patients were enrolled during active infection and were followed longitudinally through the course of disease. Each collaborating institution followed its own protocols to collect whole blood in K2EDTA tubes. Collaborator samples were shipped for TCRbeta analysis as frozen whole blood, isolated PBMCs, or DNA extracted from either sample type. Here the chain combines TRBV5-1 and TRBJ2-7, with the D gene not confidently named. Sequencing used peripheral blood. The TCR originated in a woman under 40 with COVID-19, enrolled during active disease. The nucleotide sequence reads as follows: TGCGCCAGCAGCTTGGCGACAAAAGACGAGCAGTACTTC. This is translated as CASSLATKDEQYF.